The clone carrying this T cell receptor beta chain was picked up many times. As yet, its antigen is unknown. Time point denoted: patch test 2, 6 weeks after DPC sensitization. This sample's treatment: therapeutic diphenylcyclopropenone sensitization with weekly scalp DPC. The sample originates from a study of human T cells and chemical hapten exposure. Study-level points and caveats: As the donors had alopecia, their immune response may differ from healthy people's. Significantly more large CDR3 similarity clusters were formed by expanded TCRs than by controls.

A single record per CDR3 protein comes from TCRdb applying MiXCR to the RACE reads. The sample has 360,000 or so distinct CDR3 sequences; just under 6.5% are singletons. This specimen was whole blood, taken in connection with sensitization to the hapten diphenylcyclopropenone (DPC). The receptor was isolated from a woman between 18 and 30 years old with alopecia areata. Some clones in this sample may be carry-over from other donors' samples.

In DNA form, the CDR3 reads TGTGCCAGCAGCCCGGCCGGGGGCTCCACCTCCTACAATGAGCAGTTCTTC. This encodes CASSPAGGSTSYNEQFF. The genes are TRBV7-3 and TRBJ2-1; D is tentatively TRBD1 or TRBD2 (6 bases each). Germline V gives CDR1 SGHTA, CDR2 FQGTGA. The V and J ends lost 5 bases and 0 bases respectively, with 17 bases between them. This CDR3 spans 17 amino acids.